These 15 T cell receptor beta chains were all obtained from the same sample, sequenced in a study of blood T cell repertoires in COVID-19 (TCRdb year 2020). Library construction relied on the immunoSEQ multiplex PCR assay. The table was pulled from immuneACCESS by TCRdb, which kept in-frame rearrangements only. Such tables lose some clones; where checked, under half of the loss comes from unresolved V genes, and the rest has no known cause. The table for this sample lists 65,000 to 90,000 clones; around 88% of them were counted only once. The top ten hold about 7% of the sample. The sample comprised peripheral blood. The origin of the receptors is a woman older than 75 with acute or convalescent COVID-19.

The chain joins TRBV7-2 to TRBJ1-6; D is perhaps TRBD1 (5 bases). This CDR3 has 16 amino acids. The V gene lost 5 bases and the J gene lost 7 bases, with 18 bases spanning the gap. Germline V CDR1 and CDR2: SGHTA, FQGNSA. In DNA form, the CDR3 reads TGTGCCAGCAGCCTACCCGAGGGACTGATGAATTCACCCCTCCACTTT. Protein: CASSLPEGLMNSPLHF. Combining the CDR3 with reference TRBV7-2 and TRBJ1-6 gives the whole variable domain GAGVSQSPSNKVTEKGKDVELRCDPISGHTALYWYRQSLGQGLEFLIYFQGNSAPDKSGLPSDRFSAERTGGSVSTLTIQRTQQEDSAVYLCASSLPEGLMNSPLHFGNGTRLTVT.

The chain uses TRBV11-2 and TRBJ2-2; tentative D call: TRBD1 (5 bases). The CDR3 is made up of 15 amino acids. V gave up 2 bases and J gave up 7 bases, with 14 bases separating them. Looked up from germline, CDR1 is SGHAT and CDR2 is FQNNGV. This CDR3 is CASSLPLTGGGELFF. For the CDR3, the DNA is TGTGCCAGCAGCTTACCCCTCACAGGCGGCGGGGAGCTGTTTTTT.

There are a few counts of this clone. The chain carries TRBV6-5 and TRBJ1-2, with 8 bases fitting TRBD1. Germline lookup yields CDR1 MNHEY and CDR2 SVGAGI. The CDR3 has 14 residues. J gave up 7 bases and V 5 bases, and 9 bases lay outside the gene matches. CDR3 nucleotide sequence: TGTGCCAGCAGTCAACGACAGGGGCCGGGTGGCTACACCTTC. Its translation: CASSQRQGPGGYTF.

This clone was observed a single time. V is TRBV6-2 or TRBV6-3 and J is TRBJ2-5; D is perhaps TRBD1 (5 bases). CDR3 length: 15 residues. Germline-derived CDR1 and CDR2 are MNHEY and SVGEGT. V lost 2 bases and J 7 bases, leaving 17 bases between the germline ends. This CDR3 reads CASSYREGASVTQYF. The CDR3, as DNA: TGTGCCAGCAGTTACAGGGAAGGGGCAAGTGTGACCCAGTACTTC.

This clone was seen a few times. The V call is TRBV5-1, the J call TRBJ1-2, with 7 bases aligning to TRBD1. V shed 4 bases, J shed 3 bases, and the junction held 12 bases outside the gene matches. The CDR3 is 16 residues long. From germline, CDR1 is SGHRS and CDR2 YFSETQ. The CDR3 DNA sequence: TGCGCCAGCAGCCTGGACGGACAGGCCTCGGACTATGGCTACACCTTC. It translates to CASSLDGQASDYGYTF.

V and J are TRBV11-2 and TRBJ2-1; the D gene is possibly TRBD1 (6 bases). Germline V gene sequence: CDR1 SGHAT, CDR2 FQNNGV. Trimming removed 4 bases from V and 8 bases from J, with 12 bases in between. The CDR3 spans 13 residues. CDR3 protein: CASSSLQGYEQFF. CDR3 sequence (DNA): TGTGCCAGCAGCTCCTTACAGGGCTATGAGCAGTTCTTC.

V gene TRBV19 combines with J gene TRBJ2-3; D is ambiguous. Germline CDR1 reads LNHDA; CDR2 reads SQIVND (reference sequence). The V gene lost 4 bases and the J gene lost 4 bases, with 12 bases spanning the gap. The CDR3 spans 14 residues. CDR3 in DNA: TGTGCCAGTAGTAACCACGGTCGCGCAGATACGCAGTATTTT. This gives the protein CASSNHGRADTQYF. Together with reference TRBV19 and TRBJ2-3, the CDR3 gives the full variable domain: DGGITQSPKYLFRKEGQNVTLSCEQNLNHDAMYWYRQDPGQGLRLIYYSQIVNDFQKGDIAEGYSVSREKKESFPLTVTSAQKNPTAFYLCASSNHGRADTQYFGPGTRLTVL.

The chain combines TRBV9 with TRBJ2-1; 10 bases align to TRBD2. Losses at the gene ends were 4 bases for V and 9 bases for J; bases not matched to a gene: 16. This CDR3 is 17 amino acids long. Germline CDR1 reads SGDLS; CDR2 reads YYNGEE. The CDR3 loop reads CASSPTWGAGGPGEQFF. CDR3 in DNA: TGTGCCAGCAGCCCCACTTGGGGAGCGGGAGGGCCGGGTGAGCAGTTCTTC. Together with reference TRBV9 and TRBJ2-1, the CDR3 gives the full variable domain: DSGVTQTPKHLITATGQRVTLRCSPRSGDLSVYWYQQSLDQGLQFLIQYYNGEERAKGNILERFSAQQFPDLHSELNLSSLELGDSALYFCASSPTWGAGGPGEQFFGPGTRLTVL.

This CDR3 reads CASSRDRTGSNEQFF. CDR3 coding DNA: TGTGCCAGCAGCCGCGACCGGACAGGGAGCAATGAGCAGTTCTTC. J is TRBJ2-1 and V is TRBV5-4; TRBD1 agrees at 8 bases. With V trimmed by 4 bases and J by 6 bases, 9 bases remained unmatched. This CDR3 has 15 amino acids. CDR1 and CDR2 (germline): SGHNT, YYREEE (reference sequence).

The V call is TRBV5-1, the J call TRBJ2-4, with 13 bases lining up with TRBD2. The CDR3 is 21 amino acids. CDR1 SGHRS and CDR2 YFSETQ come from the germline V gene. Germline trimming cut 4 bases from V and 1 base from J; bases unmatched to any gene: 17. The CDR3 here is CASSTRPLGLAGVPAKNIQYF. The CDR3 nucleotides read TGCGCCAGCAGCACACGGCCTCTCGGACTAGCGGGAGTGCCGGCCAAAAACATTCAGTACTTC.

The rearrangement links TRBV3-1 (or the pseudogene TRBV3-2) to TRBJ2-3, with a tentative D call TRBD2 (6 bases). The CDR3 extends over 16 amino acids. Germline V gene sequence: CDR1 LGHDT, CDR2 YNNKEL (reference sequence). With 4 bases removed from V and 0 bases from J, the gap between germline ends came to 14 bases. In DNA, the CDR3 is TGTGCCAGCAGCCTACGGTTAGCGGTGAGCACAGATACGCAGTATTTT. Protein sequence: CASSLRLAVSTDTQYF.

This rearrangement joins TRBV4-1 to TRBJ1-6; D may be TRBD1 (6 bases). Germline-derived CDR1 and CDR2 are MGHRA and YSYEKL. This CDR3 has 17 amino acids. The V and J ends lost 4 bases and 5 bases respectively, with 18 bases between them. Written as DNA, the CDR3 is TGCGCCAGCAGCCTCCCCCAAGGGGGGGTACATAATTCACCCCTCCACTTT. Translated: CASSLPQGGVHNSPLHF.

The rearrangement links TRBV18 to TRBJ1-5; D is perhaps TRBD1 (5 bases). Trimming cost V 5 bases and J 4 bases, with 9 bases left between them. This CDR3 is 13 amino acids long. Germline V gene data show CDR1 as KGHSH and CDR2 as LQKENI. CDR3 amino acids: CASSRDSNQPQHF. The CDR3 coding sequence is TGTGCCAGCTCAAGAGACAGTAATCAGCCCCAGCATTTT.

This chain uses TRBV7-9 with TRBJ1-1, with D tentatively TRBD1 (6 bases). CDR1 and CDR2 from the germline V gene are SEHNR and FQNEAQ (reference sequence). This CDR3 is 15 amino acids long. With 1 base removed from V and 3 bases from J, the gap between germline ends came to 12 bases. For the CDR3, the DNA is TGTGCCAGCAGCTTAGATCGGGGGGCGCACACTGAAGCTTTCTTT. Protein sequence: CASSLDRGAHTEAFF.

The rearrangement links TRBV6-1 to TRBJ2-5; 7 positions match TRBD1. This CDR3 is 13 amino acids long. Germline V gene sequence: CDR1 MNHNS, CDR2 SASEGT. The trim removed 2 bases at V and 7 bases at J, leaving 4 bases unmatched. The CDR3 coding sequence is TGTGCCAGCAGTGAAAGGGGACAGCGGACCCAGTACTTC. It translates to CASSERGQRTQYF.